Given below is one TCR beta chain in context. The data were obtained in a study of blood T cell repertoires in COVID-19. Overall study: Collection of acute and convalescent COVID-19 samples took place in the United States, Italy and Spain. PBMCs, B-cell-depleted T cells, or T cells were the source of the cDNA or gDNA that made up the material.

CDR3 size: 17 residues. CDR1 is LGHNT and CDR2 is FRNRAP in the germline V gene. Losses at the gene ends were 5 bases for V and 0 bases for J; bases not matched to a gene: 8. Original processing methods: Amplifying reference gene primers gave estimates of nucleated cell counts. Libraries were prepared by immunoSEQ multiplex PCR; TCRdb keeps only in-frame clonotypes and omits some of them. From that table come the V and J calls and clone size; the DNA was used to work out D and trimming. The data contain 200,000 to 300,000 clones, roughly 88% of them singletons. The receptor was derived from a young woman with acute or convalescent COVID-19. Source material: peripheral blood. The chain couples TRBV12-5 to TRBJ2-2, with 8 bases matching TRBD1. The CDR3 sequence is CASGRDRSFANTGELFF. The CDR3 nucleotides read TGTGCTAGTGGTCGGGACAGGTCGTTCGCGAACACCGGGGAGCTGTTTTTT.